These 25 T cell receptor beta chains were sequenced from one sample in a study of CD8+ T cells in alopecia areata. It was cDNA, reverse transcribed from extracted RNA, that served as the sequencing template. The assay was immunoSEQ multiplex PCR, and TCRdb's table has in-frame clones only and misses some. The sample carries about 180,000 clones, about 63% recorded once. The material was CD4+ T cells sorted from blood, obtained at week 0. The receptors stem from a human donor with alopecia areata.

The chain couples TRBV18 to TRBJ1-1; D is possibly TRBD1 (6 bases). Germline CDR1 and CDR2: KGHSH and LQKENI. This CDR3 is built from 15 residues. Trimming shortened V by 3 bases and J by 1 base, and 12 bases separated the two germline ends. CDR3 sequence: CASSPYPTGNTEAFF. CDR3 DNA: TGTGCCAGCTCACCCTATCCGACAGGGAACACTGAAGCTTTCTTT.

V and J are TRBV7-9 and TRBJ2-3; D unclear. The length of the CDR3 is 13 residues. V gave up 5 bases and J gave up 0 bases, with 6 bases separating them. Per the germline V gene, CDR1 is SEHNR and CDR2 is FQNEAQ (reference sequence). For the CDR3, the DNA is TGTGCCAGCAGCCCAAAAAGCACAGATACGCAGTATTTT. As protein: CASSPKSTDTQYF.

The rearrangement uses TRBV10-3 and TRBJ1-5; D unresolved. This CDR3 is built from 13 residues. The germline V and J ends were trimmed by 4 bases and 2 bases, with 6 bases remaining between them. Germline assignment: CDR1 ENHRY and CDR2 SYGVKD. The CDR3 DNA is TGTGCCATCAGTGCCTGGGGCAATCAGCCCCAGCATTTT. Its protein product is CAISAWGNQPQHF.

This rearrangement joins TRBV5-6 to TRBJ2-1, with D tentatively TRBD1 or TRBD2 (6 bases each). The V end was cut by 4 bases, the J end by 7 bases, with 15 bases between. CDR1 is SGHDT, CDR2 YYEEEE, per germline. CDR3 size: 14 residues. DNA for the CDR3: TGTGCCAGCAGCCCAACCGGGGGCAGAAATGAGCAGTTCTTC. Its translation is CASSPTGGRNEQFF.

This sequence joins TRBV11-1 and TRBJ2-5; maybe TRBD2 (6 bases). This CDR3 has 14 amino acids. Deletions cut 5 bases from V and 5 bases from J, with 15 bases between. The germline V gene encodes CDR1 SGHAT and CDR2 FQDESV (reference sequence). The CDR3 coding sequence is TGTGCCAGCAGCCCGCCGGGAGTCGGGGAGACCCAGTACTTC. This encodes CASSPPGVGETQYF. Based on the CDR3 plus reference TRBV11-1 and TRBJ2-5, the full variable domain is EAEVAQSPRYKITEKSQAVAFWCDPISGHATLYWYRQILGQGPELLVQFQDESVVDDSQLPKDRFSAERLKGVDSTLKIQPAELGDSAMYLCASSPPGVGETQYFGPGTRLLVL.

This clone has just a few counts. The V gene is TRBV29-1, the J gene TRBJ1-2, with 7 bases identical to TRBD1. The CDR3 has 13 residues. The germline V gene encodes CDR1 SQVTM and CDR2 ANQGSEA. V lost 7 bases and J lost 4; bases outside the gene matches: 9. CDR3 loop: CSANRGPAYGYTF. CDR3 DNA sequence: TGCAGCGCTAACAGGGGTCCGGCCTATGGCTACACCTTC. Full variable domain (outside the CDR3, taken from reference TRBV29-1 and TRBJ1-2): SAVISQKPSRDICQRGTSLTIQCQVDSQVTMMFWYRQQPGQSLTLIATANQGSEATYESGFVIDKFPISRPNLTFSTLTVSNMSPEDSSIYLCSANRGPAYGYTFGSGTRLTVV.

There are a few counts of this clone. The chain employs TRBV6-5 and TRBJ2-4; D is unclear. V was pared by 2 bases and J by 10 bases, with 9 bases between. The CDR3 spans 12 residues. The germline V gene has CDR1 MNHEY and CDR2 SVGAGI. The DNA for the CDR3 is TGTGCCAGCAGTTACCTCCGTTCTATTCAGTACTTC. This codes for CASSYLRSIQYF.

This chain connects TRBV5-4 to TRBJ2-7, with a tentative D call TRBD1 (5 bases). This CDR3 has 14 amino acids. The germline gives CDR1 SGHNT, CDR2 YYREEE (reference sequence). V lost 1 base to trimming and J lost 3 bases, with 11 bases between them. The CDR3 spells CASSLSSQGYEQYF. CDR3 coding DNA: TGTGCCAGCAGCTTGTCCAGCCAGGGCTACGAGCAGTACTTC. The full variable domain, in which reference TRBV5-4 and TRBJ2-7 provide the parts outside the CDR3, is ETGVTQSPTHLIKTRGQQVTLRCSSQSGHNTVSWYQQALGQGPQFIFQYYREEENGRGNFPPRFSGLQFPNYSSELNVNALELDDSALYLCASSLSSQGYEQYFGPGTRLTVT.

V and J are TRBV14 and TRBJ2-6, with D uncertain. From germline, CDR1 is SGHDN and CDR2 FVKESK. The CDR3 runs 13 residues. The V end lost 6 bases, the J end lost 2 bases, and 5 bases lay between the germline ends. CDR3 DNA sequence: TGTGCCAGCAGGCGGACTGGGGCCAACGTCCTGACTTTC. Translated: CASRRTGANVLTF.

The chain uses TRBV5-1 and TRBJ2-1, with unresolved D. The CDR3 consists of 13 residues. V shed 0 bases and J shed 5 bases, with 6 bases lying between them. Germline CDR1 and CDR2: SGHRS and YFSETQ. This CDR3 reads CASSLVQNNEQFF. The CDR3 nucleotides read TGCGCCAGCAGCTTGGTCCAGAACAATGAGCAGTTCTTC.

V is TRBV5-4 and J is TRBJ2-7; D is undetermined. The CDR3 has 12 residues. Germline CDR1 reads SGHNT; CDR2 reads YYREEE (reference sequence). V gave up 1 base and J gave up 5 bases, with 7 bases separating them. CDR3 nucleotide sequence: TGTGCCAGCAGCTTGCCCCTCAACGAGCAGTACTTC. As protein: CASSLPLNEQYF.

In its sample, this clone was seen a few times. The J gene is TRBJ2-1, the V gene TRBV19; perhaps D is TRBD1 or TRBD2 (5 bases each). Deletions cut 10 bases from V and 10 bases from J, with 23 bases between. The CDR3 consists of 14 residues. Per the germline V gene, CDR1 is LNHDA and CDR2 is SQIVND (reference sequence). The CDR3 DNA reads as TGTGCCACCAACGATCGATCCCGGGGCGGGGAGCAGTTCTTC. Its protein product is CATNDRSRGGEQFF.

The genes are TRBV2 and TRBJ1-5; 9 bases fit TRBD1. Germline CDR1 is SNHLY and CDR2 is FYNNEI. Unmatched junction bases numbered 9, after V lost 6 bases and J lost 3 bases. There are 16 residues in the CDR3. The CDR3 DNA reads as TGTGCCAGCAGCGTGGGACAGGGTTGGAACAATCAGCCCCAGCATTTT. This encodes CASSVGQGWNNQPQHF. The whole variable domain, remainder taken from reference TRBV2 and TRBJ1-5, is EPEVTQTPSHQVTQMGQEVILRCVPISNHLYFYWYRQILGQKVEFLVSFYNNEISEKSEIFDDQFSVERPDGSNFTLKIRSTKLEDSAMYFCASSVGQGWNNQPQHFGDGTRLSIL.

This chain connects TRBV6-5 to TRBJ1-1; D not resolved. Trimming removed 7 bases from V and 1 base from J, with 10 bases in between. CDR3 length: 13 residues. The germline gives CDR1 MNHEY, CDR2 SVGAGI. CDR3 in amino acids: CASNPTPNTEAFF. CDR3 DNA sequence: TGTGCCAGCAACCCCACCCCGAACACTGAAGCTTTCTTT.

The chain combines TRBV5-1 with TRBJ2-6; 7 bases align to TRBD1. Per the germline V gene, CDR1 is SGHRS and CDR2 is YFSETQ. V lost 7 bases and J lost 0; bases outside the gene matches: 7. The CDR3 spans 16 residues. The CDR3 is CASLGTVSSGANVLTF. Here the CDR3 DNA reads TGCGCCAGCCTCGGGACAGTTAGCTCTGGGGCCAACGTCCTGACTTTC.

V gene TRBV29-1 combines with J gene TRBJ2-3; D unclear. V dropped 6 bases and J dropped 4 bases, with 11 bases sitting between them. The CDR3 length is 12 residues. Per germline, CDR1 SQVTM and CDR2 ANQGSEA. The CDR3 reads CSVDDQSDTQYF. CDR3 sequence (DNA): TGCAGCGTAGACGACCAATCAGATACGCAGTATTTT.

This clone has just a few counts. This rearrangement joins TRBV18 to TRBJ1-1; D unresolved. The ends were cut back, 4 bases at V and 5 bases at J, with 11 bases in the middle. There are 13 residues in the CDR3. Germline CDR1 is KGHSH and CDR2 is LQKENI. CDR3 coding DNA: TGTGCCAGCTCACGTCAAGGGTCTACTGAAGCTTTCTTT. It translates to CASSRQGSTEAFF.

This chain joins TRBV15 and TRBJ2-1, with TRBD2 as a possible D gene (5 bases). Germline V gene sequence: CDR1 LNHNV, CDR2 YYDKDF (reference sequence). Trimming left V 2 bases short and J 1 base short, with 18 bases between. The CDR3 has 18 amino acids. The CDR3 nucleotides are TGTGCCACCAGCAGACCGCCCGAACTCCGGGGATCCTACAATGAGCAGTTCTTC. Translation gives CATSRPPELRGSYNEQFF.

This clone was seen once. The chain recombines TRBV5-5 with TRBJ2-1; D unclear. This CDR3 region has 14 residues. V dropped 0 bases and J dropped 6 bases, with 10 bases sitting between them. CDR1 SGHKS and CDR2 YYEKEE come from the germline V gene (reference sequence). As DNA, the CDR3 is TGTGCCAGCAGCTTGGGTCAAGTTGGCAATGAGCAGTTCTTC. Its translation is CASSLGQVGNEQFF.

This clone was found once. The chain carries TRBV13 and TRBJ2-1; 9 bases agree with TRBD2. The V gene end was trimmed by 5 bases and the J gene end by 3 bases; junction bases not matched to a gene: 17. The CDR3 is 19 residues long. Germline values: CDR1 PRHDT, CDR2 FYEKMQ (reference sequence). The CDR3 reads CASSKGGLAGSEYYNEQFF. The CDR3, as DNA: TGTGCCAGCAGCAAGGGCGGGCTAGCGGGGAGCGAATACTACAATGAGCAGTTCTTC.

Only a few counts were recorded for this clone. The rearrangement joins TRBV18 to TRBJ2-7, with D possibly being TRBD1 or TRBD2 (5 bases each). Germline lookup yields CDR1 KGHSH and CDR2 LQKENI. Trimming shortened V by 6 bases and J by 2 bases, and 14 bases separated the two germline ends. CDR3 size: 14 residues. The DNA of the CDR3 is TGTGCCAGCTCGCCGGGGCGCGGACCCTACGAGCAGTACTTC. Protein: CASSPGRGPYEQYF.

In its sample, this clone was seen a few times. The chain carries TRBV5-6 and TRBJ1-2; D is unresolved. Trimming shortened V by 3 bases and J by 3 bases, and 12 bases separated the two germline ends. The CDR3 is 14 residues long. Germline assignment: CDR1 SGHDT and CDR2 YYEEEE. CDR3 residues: CASSSRSGDYGYTF. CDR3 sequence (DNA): TGTGCCAGCAGCTCCAGGAGTGGGGACTATGGCTACACCTTC.

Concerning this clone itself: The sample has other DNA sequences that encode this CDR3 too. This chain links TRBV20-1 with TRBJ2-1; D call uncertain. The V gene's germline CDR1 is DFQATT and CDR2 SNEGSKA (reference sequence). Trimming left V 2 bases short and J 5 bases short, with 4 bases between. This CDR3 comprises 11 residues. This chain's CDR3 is CSARLDNEQFF. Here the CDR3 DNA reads TGCAGTGCTAGACTAGACAATGAGCAGTTCTTC.

This CDR3 is CAWRPAGNTGELFF. In DNA, the CDR3 is TGTGCCTGGAGACCAGCGGGGAACACCGGGGAGCTGTTTTTT. The chain couples TRBV30 to TRBJ2-2, with D perhaps TRBD2 (6 bases). There are 14 residues in the CDR3. Trimming removed 3 bases from V and 1 base from J, with 9 bases in between. Germline lookup yields CDR1 GTSNPN and CDR2 SVGIG (reference sequence).

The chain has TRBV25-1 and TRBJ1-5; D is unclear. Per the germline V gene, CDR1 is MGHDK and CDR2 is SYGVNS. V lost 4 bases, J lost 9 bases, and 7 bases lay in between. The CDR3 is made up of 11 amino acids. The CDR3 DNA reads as TGTGCCAGCAGTGGGATTGGGCCCCAGCATTTT. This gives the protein CASSGIGPQHF.